The next 22 T cell receptor beta chains were all read from a single sample in a study of T cells after yellow fever vaccination. Using its own MiXCR run on the 5' RACE reads, TCRdb lists one record per CDR3 protein. There are hundreds of thousands of distinct CDR3 sequences in the sample; about 9.5% occur only once, and roughly 18% lies in the top ten. The sample was PBMCs, taken on the day of the first yellow fever vaccination. These receptor sequences come from a man aged 18 to 29 who received the YFV17D yellow fever vaccine.

This clonotype was counted between two and nine times. The rearrangement links TRBV24-1 to TRBJ2-1, with no clear D. V was pared by 5 bases and J by 1 base, with 11 bases between. CDR3 length: 15 residues. Germline V gene sequence: CDR1 KGHDR, CDR2 SFDVKD. The CDR3 DNA reads TGTGCCACCAGTGGAGGACCCCGGTCCTACAATGAGCAGTTCTTC. Its protein is CATSGGPRSYNEQFF.

The genes are TRBV5-6 and TRBJ2-3; unclear D gene. The CDR3 is 13 residues long. Germline values: CDR1 SGHDT, CDR2 YYEEEE. Trimming left V 7 bases short and J 2 bases short, with 11 bases between. CDR3 in amino acids: CASGPGLTDTQYF. The CDR3 nucleotides read TGTGCCAGCGGCCCCGGGCTCACAGATACGCAGTATTTT. Based on the CDR3 plus reference TRBV5-6 and TRBJ2-3, the full variable domain is DAGVTQSPTHLIKTRGQQVTLRCSPKSGHDTVSWYQQALGQGPQFIFQYYEEEERQRGNFPDRFSGHQFPNYSSELNVNALLLGDSALYLCASGPGLTDTQYFGPGTRLTVL.

This clonotype showed up many times. The chain is built from TRBV29-1 and TRBJ2-3, with 7 positions matching TRBD2. V was clipped by 5 bases and J by 5 bases; unmatched bases: 13. Germline lookup yields CDR1 SQVTM and CDR2 ANQGSEA. There are 15 residues in the CDR3. The CDR3 sequence: CSVSAAGRVGDTQYF. The CDR3 nucleotides are TGCAGCGTTTCCGCAGCGGGACGGGTTGGAGATACGCAGTATTTT.

This clonotype was seen more than once but under ten times. The V call is TRBV7-2, the J call TRBJ1-1; a weak D match, TRBD1 (5 bases). Germline V gene sequence: CDR1 SGHTA, CDR2 FQGNSA. This CDR3 has 16 residues. V lost 4 bases and J 0 bases, leaving 15 bases between the germline ends. DNA for the CDR3: TGTGCCAGCAGCTCCCAGGGTCGAGGCATGAACACTGAAGCTTTCTTT. This gives the protein CASSSQGRGMNTEAFF.

Many counts were recorded for this clonotype. The CDR3, as DNA: TGTGCCAGCTCACCAGGGACGCCAATCGAGCAGTTCTTC. Translated, it gives CASSPGTPIEQFF. The rearrangement links TRBV18 to TRBJ2-1; the D gene could be TRBD1 or TRBD2 (5 bases each). V was shortened by 2 bases and J by 10 bases, with 12 bases between the two germline ends. Germline CDR1 KGHSH, CDR2 LQKENI. The CDR3 sequence is 13 residues long.

This sequence joins TRBV6-5 and TRBJ1-1; a weak D match, TRBD1 (5 bases). This CDR3 comprises 13 residues. Germline V lookup: CDR1 MNHEY, CDR2 SVGAGI. With 4 bases removed from V and 4 bases from J, the gap between germline ends came to 10 bases. CDR3: CASSSPGPTEAFF. In nucleotides, the CDR3 is TGTGCCAGCAGTTCACCAGGGCCCACTGAAGCTTTCTTT.

There are a few counts of this clonotype. The V and J genes are TRBV4-1 and TRBJ2-7, with D maybe TRBD2 (6 bases). CDR1 and CDR2 from the germline V gene are MGHRA and YSYEKL. Trimming cost V 0 bases and J 2 bases, with 11 bases left between them. The CDR3 covers 15 residues. CDR3 bases: TGCGCCAGCAGCCAAGATGTTACGGGGGCCTACGAGCAGTACGTC. It encodes CASSQDVTGAYEQYV.

This clonotype was observed at least ten times. V is TRBV9 and J is TRBJ1-1; D unresolved. The CDR3 contains 14 residues. Trimming left V 2 bases short and J 0 bases short, with 8 bases between. Germline values: CDR1 SGDLS, CDR2 YYNGEE. CDR3 coding DNA: TGTGCCAGCAGCGTCACGCCACTGAACACTGAAGCTTTCTTT. Translation: CASSVTPLNTEAFF. The whole variable domain, remainder taken from reference TRBV9 and TRBJ1-1, is DSGVTQTPKHLITATGQRVTLRCSPRSGDLSVYWYQQSLDQGLQFLIQYYNGEERAKGNILERFSAQQFPDLHSELNLSSLELGDSALYFCASSVTPLNTEAFFGQGTRLTVV.

There are many counts of this clonotype. The chain links TRBV7-9 to TRBJ2-7; D is unclear. This CDR3 spans 11 amino acids. V was cut by 0 bases and J by 5 bases, with 2 bases left in between. Germline CDR1 and CDR2: SEHNR and FQNEAQ (reference sequence). The DNA for the CDR3 is TGTGCCAGCAGCTTAGCGAACGAGCAGTACTTC. Translation: CASSLANEQYF.

This clonotype appeared once. This rearrangement joins TRBV12-3 or TRBV12-4 to TRBJ2-6; 7 nucleotides match TRBD1. The CDR3 runs to 15 residues. The trim removed 5 bases at V and 3 bases at J, leaving 4 bases unmatched. As DNA, the CDR3 is TGTGCCAGCAGTACAGGGGCAAGTGGGGCCAACGTCCTGACTTTC. It yields the protein CASSTGASGANVLTF.

The chain couples TRBV19 to TRBJ2-3, with TRBD1 as a possible D gene (5 bases). V lost 4 bases and J lost 1, with 9 bases in between. Germline assignment: CDR1 LNHDA and CDR2 SQIVND (reference sequence). The CDR3 spans 14 residues. CDR3 nucleotides: TGTGCCAGTAGTAGACAGACGGGCACAGATACGCAGTATTTT. Protein: CASSRQTGTDTQYF.

This clonotype turned up a few times. V and J are TRBV20-1 and TRBJ2-5; maybe TRBD2 (6 bases). Germline V lookup: CDR1 DFQATT, CDR2 SNEGSKA (reference sequence). V was cut by 2 bases and J by 4 bases, with 17 bases left in between. CDR3 length equals 15 residues. This CDR3 reads CSARPSMGGSETQYF. The CDR3 region has the DNA TGCAGTGCTAGACCCAGCATGGGGGGTTCAGAGACCCAGTACTTC.

Ten or more counts support this clonotype. V usage is TRBV12-3 or TRBV12-4 and J usage is TRBJ2-5, with 8 bases aligning to TRBD1. The CDR3 loop spans 15 amino acids. With 7 bases clipped from V and 10 bases from J, the junction kept 17 bases outside the gene matches. CDR3 protein: CASTTSGTGGMYQYF. In nucleotides, the CDR3 is TGTGCCAGCACCACCTCCGGGACAGGAGGGATGTACCAGTACTTC.

This clonotype was picked up many times. The CDR3 loop is CASSTSGFNEQFF. In DNA, the CDR3 is TGCGCCAGCAGTACTAGCGGGTTCAATGAGCAGTTCTTC. The J gene is TRBJ2-1, the V gene TRBV5-1; 9 bases fit TRBD2. Germline V CDR1 and CDR2: SGHRS, YFSETQ. This CDR3 comprises 13 residues. V was pared by 5 bases and J by 6 bases, with 3 bases of the junction left unmatched. Looking up the rest from reference TRBV5-1 and TRBJ2-1 gives the full variable domain: KAGVTQTPRYLIKTRGQQVTLSCSPISGHRSVSWYQQTPGQGLQFLFEYFSETQRNKGNFPGRFSGRQFSNSRSEMNVSTLELGDSALYLCASSTSGFNEQFFGPGTRLTVL.

The rearrangement joins TRBV19 to TRBJ2-6; no firm D call. The CDR3 has 12 residues. V was shortened by 7 bases and J by 1 base, with 2 bases between the two germline ends. Looked up from germline, CDR1 is LNHDA and CDR2 is SQIVND (reference sequence). This CDR3 reads CASKSGANVLTF. CDR3 DNA: TGTGCCAGTAAGTCTGGGGCCAACGTCCTGACTTTC.

This clonotype was counted between two and nine times. This chain joins TRBV5-1 and TRBJ1-1; D unresolved. Deletions cut 4 bases from V and 3 bases from J, with 13 bases between. Looked up from germline, CDR1 is SGHRS and CDR2 is YFSETQ. This CDR3 comprises 14 residues. CDR3 sequence: CASSQTESHTEAFF. CDR3 DNA sequence: TGCGCCAGCAGCCAAACAGAGTCCCACACTGAAGCTTTCTTT.

This clonotype was found a few times. The chain recombines TRBV15 with TRBJ2-1; no definite D call. Trimming shortened V by 4 bases and J by 4 bases, and 8 bases separated the two germline ends. The CDR3 contains 13 residues. The germline V gene has CDR1 LNHNV and CDR2 YYDKDF (reference sequence). CDR3 loop: CATSISRYNEQFF. The CDR3 nucleotides are TGTGCCACCAGCATATCGCGGTACAATGAGCAGTTCTTC.

V and J are TRBV5-4 and TRBJ2-2; possible D gene TRBD2, 5 bases. Germline V gene sequence: CDR1 SGHNT, CDR2 YYREEE (reference sequence). V was clipped by 3 bases and J by 1 base, with 10 bases between them. The CDR3 totals 15 residues. The CDR3 reads CASSYKRVNTGELFF. The CDR3 DNA reads as TGTGCCAGCAGCTATAAGAGGGTGAACACCGGGGAGCTGTTTTTT. Variable domain in full (rest from reference TRBV5-4 and TRBJ2-2): ETGVTQSPTHLIKTRGQQVTLRCSSQSGHNTVSWYQQALGQGPQFIFQYYREEENGRGNFPPRFSGLQFPNYSSELNVNALELDDSALYLCASSYKRVNTGELFFGEGSRLTVL.

The chain employs TRBV12-3 or TRBV12-4 and TRBJ1-1; D remains ambiguous. V was clipped by 0 bases and J by 1 base, with 6 bases between them. The CDR3 sequence is 14 residues long. CDR3 sequence (DNA): TGTGCCAGCAGTTTAGCTCTCGGGAACACTGAAGCTTTCTTT. Its protein is CASSLALGNTEAFF.

The rearrangement links TRBV27 to TRBJ2-7, with 8 bases fitting TRBD1. The CDR3 has 14 amino acids. V shed 5 bases and J 2 bases; nucleotides not matched to a gene: 5. Per germline, CDR1 MNHEY and CDR2 SMNVEV (reference sequence). CDR3 in amino acids: CASSRQGFPYEQYV. The CDR3 coding sequence is TGTGCCAGCAGTCGACAGGGGTTCCCCTACGAGCAGTACGTC.

This chain links TRBV5-1 with TRBJ2-7; TRBD1 matches 7 bases. In germline, CDR1 is SGHRS, CDR2 YFSETQ. CDR3 length equals 14 residues. Losses at the gene ends were 2 bases for V and 2 bases for J; bases not matched to a gene: 4. Here the CDR3 reads CASSLTGDPYEQYF. DNA for the CDR3: TGCGCCAGCAGCTTAACAGGGGATCCCTACGAGCAGTACTTC.

This clonotype was observed many times. The chain is built from TRBV5-1 and TRBJ1-2; TRBD1 matches at 7 bases. The CDR3 length is 15 residues. Germline V gene data show CDR1 as SGHRS and CDR2 as YFSETQ. J was trimmed by 8 bases and V by 4 bases; bases with no gene match: 14. The CDR3 sequence is CASSTSSGTAYGYTF. The CDR3 region has the DNA TGCGCCAGCAGCACCTCTTCCGGGACAGCGTACGGCTACACCTTC.